Following are 27 T cell receptor beta chains from one sample sequenced in a study of blood T cell repertoires in COVID-19. This table comes from immunoSEQ multiplex PCR, and its TCRdb copy is limited to in-frame clones, with some not included. Among under 450,000 clones, about 91% were seen once, and the ten largest hold about 12%. The sequenced sample was peripheral blood. The source is a woman aged 45-65 years with COVID-19, enrolled during active disease.

The CDR3: CASSFRQTGELFF. CDR3 coding DNA: TGTGCCAGCAGCTTCAGGCAGACCGGGGAGCTGTTTTTT. This chain uses TRBV5-6 with TRBJ2-2; D gene ambiguous. Germline loops: CDR1 SGHDT, CDR2 YYEEEE. V was trimmed by 2 bases and J by 5 bases, leaving 7 bases between them. CDR3 length: 13 residues.

This chain uses TRBV4-2 with TRBJ1-1; possibly TRBD1 for D (6 bases). Germline V gene data show CDR1 as LGHNA and CDR2 as YNFKEQ. The germline V and J ends were trimmed by 4 bases and 4 bases, with 13 bases remaining between them. This CDR3 has 14 amino acids. CDR3 DNA: TGTGCCAGCAGCCTATCCGGGACATTCACTGAAGCTTTCTTT. Encoded protein: CASSLSGTFTEAFF.

This clone was detected only once. V and J are TRBV5-6 and TRBJ1-2, with 7 bases fitting TRBD1. Trimming cost V 4 bases and J 5 bases; bases outside gene matches: 5. The CDR3 length is 13 residues. CDR1 and CDR2 (germline): SGHDT, YYEEEE. The chain's CDR3 is CASSPGQSYGYTF. The DNA for the CDR3 is TGTGCCAGCAGCCCGGGACAGAGTTATGGCTACACCTTC.

This clone has only a few counts. V usage is TRBV12-5 and J usage is TRBJ1-6; D call uncertain. The CDR3 covers 17 residues. The germline gives CDR1 LGHNT, CDR2 FRNRAP. V shed 1 base and J shed 0 bases, with 10 bases lying between them. The CDR3, as DNA: TGTGCTAGTGGTTTGGAGTTGGGGAGCTCCTATAATTCACCCCTCCACTTT. It is translated as CASGLELGSSYNSPLHF.

The V and J genes are TRBV12-3 or TRBV12-4 and TRBJ2-5, with D perhaps TRBD2 (5 bases). The V gene lost 6 bases and the J gene lost 7 bases, with 12 bases spanning the gap. The CDR3 runs 12 residues. As DNA, the CDR3 is TGTGCCAGCAGAGAGTCCGCGGGGACCCAGTACTTC. Translated, it gives CASRESAGTQYF.

This clone is a singleton in its sample. The chain recombines TRBV7-2 with TRBJ2-3; the match to TRBD2 covers 10 bases. The CDR3 extends over 14 amino acids. The junction had 4 bases not matched to a gene; V was cut back by 4 bases and J by 6 bases. From germline, CDR1 is SGHTA and CDR2 FQGNSA. The CDR3 region is CASSSGLATDTQYF. Written as DNA, the CDR3 is TGTGCCAGCAGCTCGGGACTAGCGACCGATACGCAGTATTTT. Full variable domain (remainder filled in from reference TRBV7-2 and TRBJ2-3): GAGVSQSPSNKVTEKGKDVELRCDPISGHTALYWYRQSLGQGLEFLIYFQGNSAPDKSGLPSDRFSAERTGGSVSTLTIQRTQQEDSAVYLCASSSGLATDTQYFGPGTRLTVL.

The chain has TRBV27 and TRBJ2-1; 11 nucleotides align to TRBD2. The junction had 8 bases not matched to a gene; V was cut back by 3 bases and J by 10 bases. This CDR3 region has 15 residues. Germline V gives CDR1 MNHEY, CDR2 SMNVEV (reference sequence). The CDR3 sequence: CASSFRLAGFWEQFF. For the CDR3, the DNA is TGTGCCAGCAGTTTCCGACTAGCGGGGTTTTGGGAGCAGTTCTTC.

This sequence joins TRBV29-1 and TRBJ1-2; D is possibly TRBD1 (5 bases). V was shortened by 6 bases and J by 6 bases, with 17 bases between the two germline ends. The CDR3 covers 13 residues. From germline, CDR1 is SQVTM and CDR2 ANQGSEA. CDR3 DNA sequence: TGCAGCGTCCCAACCCGGGGGTTCAATGGCTACACCTTC. The encoded protein is CSVPTRGFNGYTF.

Points on this clone: Within the sample, other DNA sequences also encode this same CDR3. The chain links TRBV5-6 to TRBJ1-6; 10 bases align to TRBD1. V lost 4 bases and J lost 5; bases outside the gene matches: 3. This CDR3 comprises 15 residues. Germline CDR1 SGHDT, CDR2 YYEEEE. DNA for the CDR3: TGTGCCAGCAGCGGAGGACAGGGGGATAATTCACCCCTCCACTTT. It yields the protein CASSGGQGDNSPLHF.

The chain carries TRBV2 and TRBJ1-2; 11 nucleotides line up with TRBD1. The CDR3 length is 13 residues. With 8 bases clipped from V and 7 bases from J, the junction kept 6 bases outside the gene matches. Germline loops: CDR1 SNHLY, CDR2 FYNNEI. For the CDR3, the DNA is TGTGCCAGCGGGGGACAGGGGGAAAGTGGCTACACCTTC. It yields the protein CASGGQGESGYTF.

V gene TRBV28 combines with J gene TRBJ1-2, with D tentatively TRBD1 (5 bases). The germline gives CDR1 MDHEN, CDR2 SYDVKM. Between the trimmed V and J ends, which lost 10 bases and 4 bases, there was a span of 16 bases. The CDR3 has 13 residues. The CDR3 nucleotides read TGTGCCACGATGAGTGGGGGGACCTATGGCTACACCTTC. Translation: CATMSGGTYGYTF.

The count of this clone is one. V is TRBV5-6 and J is TRBJ1-4; 8 bases are a match to TRBD1. V trimming: 4 bases; J trimming: 2 bases; junction bases outside the gene matches: 4. The CDR3 is 15 amino acids. Germline values: CDR1 SGHDT, CDR2 YYEEEE. The CDR3 loop reads CASSGQGGTNEKLFF. As DNA, the CDR3 is TGTGCCAGCAGCGGACAGGGAGGGACTAATGAAAAACTGTTTTTT.

This clone was observed a single time. This sequence joins TRBV9 and TRBJ1-6; tentative D call: TRBD1 (5 bases). V shed 5 bases and J shed 10 bases, with 16 bases lying between them. Germline V gives CDR1 SGDLS, CDR2 YYNGEE. This CDR3 has 14 residues. Here the CDR3 reads CASSTSGIPSPLHF. CDR3 coding DNA: TGTGCCAGCAGTACATCAGGGATACCCTCACCCCTCCACTTT.

This rearrangement joins TRBV3-1 (or the pseudogene TRBV3-2) to TRBJ2-2; 10 bases agree with TRBD1. This CDR3 spans 16 amino acids. From germline, CDR1 is LGHDT and CDR2 YNNKEL (reference sequence). Trimming cost V 4 bases and J 3 bases; bases outside gene matches: 5. CDR3 region: CASSPDRGIYTGELFF. The CDR3 region has the DNA TGTGCCAGCAGCCCGGACAGGGGGATCTACACCGGGGAGCTGTTTTTT.

This chain links TRBV7-9 with TRBJ2-4; D is unresolved. The germline gives CDR1 SEHNR, CDR2 FQNEAQ (reference sequence). The CDR3 totals 15 residues. Trimming removed 5 bases from V and 1 base from J, with 12 bases in between. The CDR3 DNA reads TGTGCCAGCAGCCGACGAGACACGGCCAAAAACATTCAGTACTTC. Its protein is CASSRRDTAKNIQYF.

The chain is built from TRBV9 and TRBJ1-2, with a tentative D call TRBD1 (6 bases). CDR3 length equals 14 residues. Trimming took 7 bases from V and 1 from J, leaving 14 bases between them. Germline assignment: CDR1 SGDLS and CDR2 YYNGEE. The DNA for the CDR3 is TGTGCCAGCGGAACCGGGACACTTAACTATGGCTACACCTTC. Translating gives CASGTGTLNYGYTF.

The rearrangement joins TRBV2 to TRBJ2-1, with D maybe TRBD2 (5 bases). CDR3 size: 13 residues. Trimming shortened V by 6 bases and J by 2 bases, and 8 bases separated the two germline ends. The germline CDR1 and CDR2 sequences are SNHLY and FYNNEI. CDR3 amino acids: CASSKTTYNEQFF. DNA of the CDR3: TGTGCCAGCAGCAAGACTACCTACAATGAGCAGTTCTTC.

On this clone: The same CDR3 can be traced to other DNA sequences in this sample. V is TRBV3-1 (or the pseudogene TRBV3-2) and J is TRBJ2-3, with a possible D match to TRBD1 (6 bases). V gave up 4 bases and J gave up 0 bases, with 8 bases separating them. CDR3 length: 14 amino acids. The V gene's germline CDR1 is LGHDT and CDR2 YNNKEL (reference sequence). In DNA, the CDR3 is TGTGCCAGCAGCCCCACAGGGAGCACAGATACGCAGTATTTT. This gives the protein CASSPTGSTDTQYF.

The CDR3 loop reads CASLLRIEGGQGQFYGYTF. Written as DNA, the CDR3 is TGTGCCAGCCTTCTTAGAATAGAGGGTGGACAGGGCCAATTCTATGGCTACACCTTC. This chain links TRBV27 with TRBJ1-2; 8 positions agree with TRBD1. This CDR3 region has 19 residues. Trimming removed 8 bases from V and 4 bases from J; junction bases left unmatched: 24. Germline CDR1 reads MNHEY; CDR2 reads SMNVEV (reference sequence).

The gene calls are TRBV6-5 and TRBJ2-7; D is perhaps TRBD2 (5 bases). The CDR3 covers 14 residues. Germline-derived CDR1 and CDR2 are MNHEY and SVGAGI. Trimming stripped 6 bases from V and 3 bases from J, with 15 bases between. The CDR3 nucleotides are TGTGCCAGCAGCAATACTAGAGTCGTCTACGAGCAGTACTTC. It is translated as CASSNTRVVYEQYF.

This rearrangement joins TRBV30 to TRBJ2-7, with TRBD1 as a possible D gene (5 bases). The CDR3 has 15 residues. The V and J ends lost 1 base and 5 bases respectively, with 18 bases between them. Germline V gene lookup returns CDR1 GTSNPN and CDR2 SVGIG (reference sequence). CDR3 amino acids: CAWSGGWQGRDEQYF. CDR3 nucleotides: TGTGCCTGGAGTGGAGGCTGGCAGGGCAGGGACGAGCAGTACTTC. Full variable domain (rest looked up from reference TRBV30 and TRBJ2-7): SQTIHQWPATLVQPVGSPLSLECTVEGTSNPNLYWYRQAAGRGLQLLFYSVGIGQISSEVPQNLSASRPQDRQFILSSKKLLLSDSGFYLCAWSGGWQGRDEQYFGPGTRLTVT.

About this clone itself: Other DNA sequences in this specimen translate into the identical CDR3. The rearrangement links TRBV3-1 (or the pseudogene TRBV3-2) to TRBJ1-1; no reliable D call. V was pared by 4 bases and J by 5 bases, with 8 bases between. The CDR3 has 12 amino acids. CDR1 and CDR2 from the germline V gene are LGHDT and YNNKEL (reference sequence). The chain's CDR3 is CASSLRGTEAFF. The CDR3 DNA reads TGTGCCAGCAGCCTTAGAGGGACTGAAGCTTTCTTT.

This clone showed up just once. The J gene is TRBJ1-1, the V gene TRBV19; 7 bases agree with TRBD1. Germline loops: CDR1 LNHDA, CDR2 SQIVND (reference sequence). The CDR3 runs to 14 residues. Trimming cost V 7 bases and J 9 bases; bases outside gene matches: 14. In DNA, the CDR3 is TGTGCCAGTACCCCAGGGGAAAGACAGGGCAAAGCTTTCTTT. Translated: CASTPGERQGKAFF. Full variable domain (remainder filled in from reference TRBV19 and TRBJ1-1): DGGITQSPKYLFRKEGQNVTLSCEQNLNHDAMYWYRQDPGQGLRLIYYSQIVNDFQKGDIAEGYSVSREKKESFPLTVTSAQKNPTAFYLCASTPGERQGKAFFGQGTRLTVV.

V is TRBV5-1 and J is TRBJ2-7, with 7 bases fitting TRBD1. From germline, CDR1 is SGHRS and CDR2 YFSETQ. The CDR3 has 14 amino acids. With 3 bases clipped from V and 0 bases from J, the junction kept 3 bases outside the gene matches. The CDR3 region has the DNA TGCGCCAGCAGCTGGGACAGTAACTCCTACGAGCAGTACTTC. Its translation is CASSWDSNSYEQYF. Full variable domain (remainder filled in from reference TRBV5-1 and TRBJ2-7): KAGVTQTPRYLIKTRGQQVTLSCSPISGHRSVSWYQQTPGQGLQFLFEYFSETQRNKGNFPGRFSGRQFSNSRSEMNVSTLELGDSALYLCASSWDSNSYEQYFGPGTRLTVT.

Details on this clone: At the DNA level, this CDR3 is encoded by other sequences in the same sample as well. The chain links TRBV7-9 to TRBJ2-1; TRBD1 matches at 7 bases. The CDR3 is 15 residues long. Germline trimming cut 3 bases from V and 5 bases from J; bases unmatched to any gene: 7. In germline, CDR1 is SEHNR, CDR2 FQNEAQ (reference sequence). The CDR3 loop reads CASSLGQGVNNEQFF. For the CDR3, the DNA is TGTGCCAGCAGCTTGGGGCAGGGGGTAAACAATGAGCAGTTCTTC. The full variable domain, in which reference TRBV7-9 and TRBJ2-1 provide the parts outside the CDR3, is DTGVSQNPRHKITKRGQNVTFRCDPISEHNRLYWYRQTLGQGPEFLTYFQNEAQLEKSRLLSDRFSAERPKGSFSTLEIQRTEQGDSAMYLCASSLGQGVNNEQFFGPGTRLTVL.

The CDR3 region has the DNA TGTGCCAGCAGTCCCGCCACGTTAGGGGACAATGAGCAGTTCTTC. Residues: CASSPATLGDNEQFF. This chain joins TRBV28 and TRBJ2-1; possibly TRBD1 for D (5 bases). V lost 5 bases, J lost 5 bases, and 16 bases lay in between. Germline assignment: CDR1 MDHEN and CDR2 SYDVKM. The CDR3 loop spans 15 amino acids.

The chain joins TRBV28 to TRBJ1-1; D uncertain. This CDR3 is 13 amino acids long. V lost 5 bases and J 1 base, leaving 8 bases between the germline ends. Germline CDR1 and CDR2: MDHEN and SYDVKM. The CDR3 is CASSVLENTEAFF. CDR3 DNA sequence: TGTGCCAGCAGTGTACTTGAGAACACTGAAGCTTTCTTT.